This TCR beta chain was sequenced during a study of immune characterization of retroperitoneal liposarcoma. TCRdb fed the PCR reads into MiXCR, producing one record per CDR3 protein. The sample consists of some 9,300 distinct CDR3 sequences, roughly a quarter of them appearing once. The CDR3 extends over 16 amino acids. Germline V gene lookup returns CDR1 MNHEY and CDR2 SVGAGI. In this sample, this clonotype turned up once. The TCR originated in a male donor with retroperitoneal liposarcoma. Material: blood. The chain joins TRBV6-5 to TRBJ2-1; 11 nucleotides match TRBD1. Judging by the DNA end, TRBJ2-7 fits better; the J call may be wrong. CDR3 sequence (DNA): TGTGCCAGCAGACCGGAGGGACAGGGGGTCTCCTACGAGCAGTACTTC. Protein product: CASRPEGQGVSYEQYF.